The 5 T cell receptor beta chains below all came from one sample that was sequenced in a study of OX40 agonist ivuxolimab in advanced cancers. The receptor library was made with the immunoSEQ multiplex PCR assay. Entries here come from immuneACCESS through TCRdb and include only in-frame sequences with V and J called. Some clones fail to appear in such tables; in the studies checked, an unresolved V gene covers under half of the shortfall, and the cause of the remainder is unknown. The sample table shows approximately 68,000 clones, and 84% are seen once. The ten largest clones capture around 2.1% of the sample. Material: CD4+ or CD8+ T cells sorted from blood, obtained in a trial of the OX40 agonist ivuxolimab. All receptors derive from an adult with an advanced solid tumor such as melanoma, head and neck, liver or kidney cancer.

This clone has a single count. The V gene is TRBV21-1, the J gene TRBJ2-2; the table names TRBD1, a call not compared with the DNA. TRBV21-1 constitutes a pseudogene. The CDR3 runs 17 residues. The CDR3 spells CASRLYRGTENTGELFF. In DNA, the CDR3 is TGTGCCAGCAGATTATACCGGGGGACAGAGAACACCGGGGAGCTGTTTTTT.

The V and J genes are TRBV2 and TRBJ1-1; 9 positions match TRBD1. The CDR3 has 15 amino acids. V gave up 2 bases and J gave up 5 bases; unmatched junction bases: 6. Germline V gene data show CDR1 as SNHLY and CDR2 as FYNNEI. CDR3 in DNA: TGTGCCAGCAGTGAAACCGGGACAGGGCGGACTGAAGCTTTCTTT. As protein: CASSETGTGRTEAFF.

The gene calls are TRBV4-1 and TRBJ2-7; no firm D call. Germline V gene sequence: CDR1 MGHRA, CDR2 YSYEKL. The CDR3 totals 13 residues. V was shortened by 1 base and J by 2 bases, with 6 bases between the two germline ends. The CDR3 DNA reads as TGCGCCAGCAGCCAAGTGCCAGCCTACGAGCAGTACTTC. This gives the protein CASSQVPAYEQYF.

V gene TRBV2 combines with J gene TRBJ1-6; D is unclear. The CDR3 runs to 13 residues. V was clipped by 3 bases and J by 6 bases, with 6 bases between them. Germline CDR1 reads SNHLY; CDR2 reads FYNNEI. CDR3 protein: CASSDTPNSPLHF. DNA for the CDR3: TGTGCCAGCAGTGACACCCCTAATTCACCCCTCCACTTT. Full variable domain (outside the CDR3, taken from reference TRBV2 and TRBJ1-6): EPEVTQTPSHQVTQMGQEVILRCVPISNHLYFYWYRQILGQKVEFLVSFYNNEISEKSEIFDDQFSVERPDGSNFTLKIRSTKLEDSAMYFCASSDTPNSPLHFGNGTRLTVT.

This sequence joins TRBV5-5 and TRBJ2-7; TRBD1 or TRBD2 may be the D gene (5 bases each). Germline CDR1 SGHKS, CDR2 YYEKEE (reference sequence). The CDR3 sequence is 13 residues long. V lost 4 bases to trimming and J lost 1 base, with 9 bases between them. The CDR3 DNA follows: TGTGCCAGCAGCCGGGACCGGTCCTACGAGCAGTACTTC. Translation gives CASSRDRSYEQYF.